This note documents a single T cell receptor beta chain sequence. These data are taken from a study of blood T cell dynamics during melanoma immunotherapy. Study details: Metastatic melanoma patients received first-line pembrolizumab or nivolumab plus ipilimumab.

Documented time point: pre-treatment baseline. One draw preceded checkpoint blockade; another followed its first cycle at week 3. Disease control meant complete response, partial response or stable disease at 12 weeks. Sequencing was performed with immunoSEQ multiplex PCR; in TCRdb, only in-frame clones are kept and a portion is missing. The sample carries about 20,000 clones, under 90% recorded once. The CDR3 extends over 13 amino acids. Germline assignment: CDR1 SGHTA and CDR2 FQGTGA. V gave up 2 bases and J gave up 4 bases, with 8 bases separating them. The TCR comes from a human donor with melanoma. The source material was blood, sampled from a patient treated with checkpoint blockade. The V and J genes are TRBV7-3 and TRBJ1-2; the D gene is possibly TRBD1 (5 bases). The CDR3 nucleotides are TGTGCCAGCAGCTTAGGGGACCTCTATGGCTACACCTTC. This translates into CASSLGDLYGYTF. Together with reference TRBV7-3 and TRBJ1-2, the CDR3 gives the full variable domain: GAGVSQTPSNKVTEKGKYVELRCDPISGHTALYWYRQSLGQGPEFLIYFQGTGAADDSGLPNDRFFAVRPEGSVSTLKIQRTERGDSAVYLCASSLGDLYGYTFGSGTRLTVV.